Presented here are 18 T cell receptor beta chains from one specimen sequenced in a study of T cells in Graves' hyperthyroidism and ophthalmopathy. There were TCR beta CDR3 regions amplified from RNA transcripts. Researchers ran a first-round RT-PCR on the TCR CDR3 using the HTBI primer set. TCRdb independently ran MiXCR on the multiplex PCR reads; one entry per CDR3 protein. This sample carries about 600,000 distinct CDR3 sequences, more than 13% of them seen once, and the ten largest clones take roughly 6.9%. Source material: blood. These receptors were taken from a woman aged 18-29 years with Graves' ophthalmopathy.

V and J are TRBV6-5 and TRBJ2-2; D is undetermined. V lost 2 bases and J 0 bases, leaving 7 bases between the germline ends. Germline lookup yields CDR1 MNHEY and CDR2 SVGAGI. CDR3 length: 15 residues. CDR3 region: CASSYTDPNTGELFF. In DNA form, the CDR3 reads TGTGCCAGCAGTTACACGGATCCGAACACCGGGGAGCTGTTTTTT.

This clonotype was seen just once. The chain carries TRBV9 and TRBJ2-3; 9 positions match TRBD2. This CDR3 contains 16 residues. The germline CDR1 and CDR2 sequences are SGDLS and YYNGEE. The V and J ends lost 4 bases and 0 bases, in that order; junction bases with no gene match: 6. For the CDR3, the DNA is TGTGCCAGCAGCCCGGGACTAGCAGACAGCACAGATACGCAGTATTTT. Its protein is CASSPGLADSTDTQYF. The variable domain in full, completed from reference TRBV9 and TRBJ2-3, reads DSGVTQTPKHLITATGQRVTLRCSPRSGDLSVYWYQQSLDQGLQFLIQYYNGEERAKGNILERFSAQQFPDLHSELNLSSLELGDSALYFCASSPGLADSTDTQYFGPGTRLTVL.

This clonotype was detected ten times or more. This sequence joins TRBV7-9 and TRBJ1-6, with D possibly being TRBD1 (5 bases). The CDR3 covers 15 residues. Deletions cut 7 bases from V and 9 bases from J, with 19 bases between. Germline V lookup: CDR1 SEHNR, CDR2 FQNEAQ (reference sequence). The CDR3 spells CASTGGRAAPSPLHF. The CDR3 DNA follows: TGTGCCAGCACCGGGGGAAGGGCGGCACCTTCACCCCTCCACTTT.

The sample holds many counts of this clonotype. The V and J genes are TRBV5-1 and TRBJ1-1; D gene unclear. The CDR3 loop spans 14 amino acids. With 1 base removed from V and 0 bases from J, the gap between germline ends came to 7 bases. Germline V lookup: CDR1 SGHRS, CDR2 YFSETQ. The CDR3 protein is CASSLRVMNTEAFF. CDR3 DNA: TGCGCCAGCAGCTTGAGAGTCATGAACACTGAAGCTTTCTTT.

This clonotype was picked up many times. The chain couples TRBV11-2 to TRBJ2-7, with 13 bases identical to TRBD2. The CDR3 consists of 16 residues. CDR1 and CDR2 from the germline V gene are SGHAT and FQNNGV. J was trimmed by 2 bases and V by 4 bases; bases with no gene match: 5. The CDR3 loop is CASSSGTSGNPYEQYF. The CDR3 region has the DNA TGTGCCAGCAGCTCAGGGACTAGCGGGAACCCCTACGAGCAGTACTTC.

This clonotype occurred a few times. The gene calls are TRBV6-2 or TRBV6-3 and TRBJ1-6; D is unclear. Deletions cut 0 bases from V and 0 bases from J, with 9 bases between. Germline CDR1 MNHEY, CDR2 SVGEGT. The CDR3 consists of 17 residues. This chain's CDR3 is CASSYSPGSSYNSPLHF. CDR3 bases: TGTGCCAGCAGTTACTCGCCAGGCAGCTCCTATAATTCACCCCTCCACTTT.

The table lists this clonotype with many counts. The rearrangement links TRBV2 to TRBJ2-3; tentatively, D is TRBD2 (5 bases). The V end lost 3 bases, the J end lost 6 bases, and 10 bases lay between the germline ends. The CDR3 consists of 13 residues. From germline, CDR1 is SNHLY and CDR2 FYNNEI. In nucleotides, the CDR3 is TGTGCCAGCAGTGAGCCCCGGGGTGATACGCAGTATTTT. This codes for CASSEPRGDTQYF.

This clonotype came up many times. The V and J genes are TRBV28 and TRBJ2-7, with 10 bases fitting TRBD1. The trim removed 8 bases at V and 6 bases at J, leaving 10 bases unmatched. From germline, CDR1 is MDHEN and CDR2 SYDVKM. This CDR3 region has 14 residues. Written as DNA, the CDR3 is TGTGCCAGCGTGACCGGGACAGGGGTGTCCGAGCAGTACTTC. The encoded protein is CASVTGTGVSEQYF. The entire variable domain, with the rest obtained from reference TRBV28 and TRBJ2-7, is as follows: DVKVTQSSRYLVKRTGEKVFLECVQDMDHENMFWYRQDPGLGLRLIYFSYDVKMKEKGDIPEGYSVSREKKERFSLILESASTNQTSMYLCASVTGTGVSEQYFGPGTRLTVT.

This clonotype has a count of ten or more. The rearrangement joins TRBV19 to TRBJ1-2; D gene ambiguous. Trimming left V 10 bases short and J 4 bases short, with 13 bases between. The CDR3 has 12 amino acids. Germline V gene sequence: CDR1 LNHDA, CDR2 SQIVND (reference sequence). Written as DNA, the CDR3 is TGTGCCACCCGGTTTGGCCGCTATGGCTACACCTTC. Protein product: CATRFGRYGYTF.

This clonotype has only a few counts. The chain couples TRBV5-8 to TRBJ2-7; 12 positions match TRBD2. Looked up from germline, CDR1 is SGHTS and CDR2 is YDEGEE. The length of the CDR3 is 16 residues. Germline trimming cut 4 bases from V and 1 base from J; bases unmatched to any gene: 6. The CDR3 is CASSRRLAGVSYEQYF. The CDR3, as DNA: TGTGCCAGCAGCCGGAGACTAGCGGGAGTGTCCTACGAGCAGTACTTC. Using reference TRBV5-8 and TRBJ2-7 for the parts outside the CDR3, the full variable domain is EAGVTQSPTHLIKTRGQQATLRCSPISGHTSVYWYQQALGLGLQFLLWYDEGEERNRGNFPPRFSGRQFPNYSSELNVNALELEDSALYLCASSRRLAGVSYEQYFGPGTRLTVT.

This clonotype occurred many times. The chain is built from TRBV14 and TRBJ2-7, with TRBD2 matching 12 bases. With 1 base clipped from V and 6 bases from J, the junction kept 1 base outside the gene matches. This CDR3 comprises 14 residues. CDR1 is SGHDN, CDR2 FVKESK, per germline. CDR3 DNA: TGTGCCAGCAGCCAAGGACTAGCGGGAGTCGAGCAGTACTTC. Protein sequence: CASSQGLAGVEQYF.

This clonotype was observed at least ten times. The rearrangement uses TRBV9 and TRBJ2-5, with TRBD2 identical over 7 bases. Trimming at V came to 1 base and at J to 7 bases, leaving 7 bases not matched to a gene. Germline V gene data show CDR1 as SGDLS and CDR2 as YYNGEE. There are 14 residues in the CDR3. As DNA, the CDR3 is TGTGCCAGCAGCGTAACCGAACCGGGGGGGACCCAGTACTTC. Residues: CASSVTEPGGTQYF.

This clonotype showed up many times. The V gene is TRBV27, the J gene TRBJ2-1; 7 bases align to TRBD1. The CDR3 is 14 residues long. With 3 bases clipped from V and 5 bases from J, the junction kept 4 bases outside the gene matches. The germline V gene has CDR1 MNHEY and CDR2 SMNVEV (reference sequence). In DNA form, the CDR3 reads TGTGCCAGCAGTTTCCGGGACAGCAACAATGAGCAGTTCTTC. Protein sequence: CASSFRDSNNEQFF.

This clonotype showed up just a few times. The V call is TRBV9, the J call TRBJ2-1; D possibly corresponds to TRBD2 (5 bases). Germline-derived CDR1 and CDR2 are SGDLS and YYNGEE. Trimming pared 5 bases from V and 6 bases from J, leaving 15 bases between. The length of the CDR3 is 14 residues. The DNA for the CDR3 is TGTGCCAGCAGTCCCGGGTCAGCGGCCAATGAGCAGTTCTTC. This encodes CASSPGSAANEQFF.

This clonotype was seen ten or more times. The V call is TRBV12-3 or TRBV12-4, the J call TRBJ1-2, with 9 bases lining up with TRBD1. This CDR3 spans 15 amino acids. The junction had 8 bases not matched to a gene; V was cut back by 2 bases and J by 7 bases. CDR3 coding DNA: TGTGCCAGCAGTTTACCGGGACAGGGCTATGGTGGCTACACCTTC. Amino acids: CASSLPGQGYGGYTF.

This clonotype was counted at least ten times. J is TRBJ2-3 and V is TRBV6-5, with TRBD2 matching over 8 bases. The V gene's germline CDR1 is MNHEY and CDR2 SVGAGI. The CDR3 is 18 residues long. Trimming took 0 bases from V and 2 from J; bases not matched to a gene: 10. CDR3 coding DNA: TGTGCCAGCAGTTACTCAGCCACGGCGGGAGGACACACAGATACGCAGTATTTT. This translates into CASSYSATAGGHTDTQYF.

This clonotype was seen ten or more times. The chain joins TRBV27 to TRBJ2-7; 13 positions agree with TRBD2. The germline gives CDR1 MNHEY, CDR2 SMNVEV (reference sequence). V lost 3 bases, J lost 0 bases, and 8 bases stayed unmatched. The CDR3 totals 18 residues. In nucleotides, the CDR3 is TGTGCCAGCAGTTTTGGGACTAGCGGGGTTAGGAGCTCCTACGAGCAGTACTTC. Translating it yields CASSFGTSGVRSSYEQYF.

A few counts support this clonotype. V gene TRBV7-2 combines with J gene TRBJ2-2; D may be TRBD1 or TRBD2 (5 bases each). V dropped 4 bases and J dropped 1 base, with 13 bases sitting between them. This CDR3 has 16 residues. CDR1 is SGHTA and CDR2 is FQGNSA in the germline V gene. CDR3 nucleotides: TGTGCCAGCAGCTCCCGGGACCGGATGAACACCGGGGAGCTGTTTTTT. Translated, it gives CASSSRDRMNTGELFF.